This is a list of T cell receptor beta chains from one sample in a study of T cell repertoires in cytomegalovirus infection. Their target antigens are unknown. TCRdb reanalysed the reads using MiXCR and keeps one entry per CDR3 protein. The sample carries about 770,000 distinct CDR3 sequences, 25% to 30% recorded once. The sequencing used cultured CD8+ T cells from PBMCs, collected from culture after CMV antigen stimulation. Receptors were obtained from a human donor in good health (CMV status not recorded). Some clones in this sample may be carry-over from other donors' samples. Each CDR3 is given with its conserved first and last residue. D genes are given only for firm matches. Rows may omit the clone size; those that give it use once, few, many or a size class.

TRBV6-1	TRBJ2-3	NA	NA	CAITGGVTSTDTQYF	TGTGCCATAACCGGGGGAGTTACTAGCACAGATACGCAGTATTTT
TRBV27	TRBJ1-3	few	NA	CASSGITSLDTIYF	TGTGCCAGCAGTGGAATAACGAGCCTGGACACCATATATTTT
TRBV15	TRBJ2-5	NA	NA	CATSREGGAPETQYF	TGTGCCACCAGCAGAGAAGGGGGGGCGCCGGAGACCCAGTACTTC
TRBV20-1	TRBJ1-1	NA	NA	CSARDGTLGEDTEAFF	TGCAGTGCTAGAGATGGAACCCTCGGGGAGGACACTGAAGCTTTCTTT
TRBV12-3/TRBV12-4	TRBJ2-6	NA	NA	CASSWNPSGANVLTF	TGTGCCAGCAGTTGGAACCCCTCTGGGGCCAACGTCCTGACTTTC
TRBV12-5	TRBJ2-1	NA	NA	CASGLNRAEQFF	TGTGCTAGTGGTTTGAACAGGGCTGAGCAGTTCTTC
TRBV11-2	TRBJ2-2	once	NA	CASSGAETTNTGELFF	TGTGCCAGCAGTGGAGCAGAGACAACGAACACCGGGGAGCTGTTTTTT
TRBV7-7	TRBJ2-1	NA	NA	CASSAQGGVGGEQFF	TGTGCTAGCAGCGCCCAAGGAGGGGTTGGTGGTGAGCAGTTCTTC
TRBV6-2/TRBV6-3	TRBJ1-1	NA	NA	CASSYTTNTEAFF	TGTGCCAGCAGTTATACAACGAACACTGAAGCTTTCTTT
TRBV19	TRBJ1-5	NA	NA	CASSMVVNQPQHF	TGTGCCAGTAGTATGGTAGTCAATCAGCCCCAGCATTTT
TRBV6-2/TRBV6-3	TRBJ1-2	NA	NA	CASSYSQGENGYTF	TGTGCCAGCAGTTACTCCCAGGGTGAGAATGGCTACACCTTC
TRBV15	TRBJ1-1	few	TRBD1	CATSSRGQGQGRTEAFF	TGTGCCACCAGCAGTAGGGGTCAGGGACAGGGACGCACTGAAGCTTTCTTT
TRBV11-3	TRBJ2-1	NA	TRBD1	CASSRRKGDRDPGNEQFF	TGTGCCAGCAGCCGGAGAAAAGGAGACAGGGACCCTGGCAATGAGCAGTTCTTC
TRBV7-6	TRBJ2-2	many	NA	CASSSYLVRTRTGELFF	TGTGCCAGCAGCTCCTATCTAGTTCGCACGAGGACCGGGGAGCTGTTTTTT
TRBV7-9	TRBJ1-1	NA	NA	CASSLKLEAFF	TGTGCCAGCAGCTTGAAGCTTGAAGCTTTCTTT
TRBV6-2/TRBV6-3	TRBJ1-5	NA	TRBD1	CASSYSGPATGAGQPQHF	TGTGCCAGCAGTTACTCGGGGCCAGCGACAGGGGCCGGTCAGCCCCAGCATTTT
TRBV20-1	TRBJ2-1	NA	TRBD2	CSARTSGSINEQFF	TGCAGTGCCAGGACTAGCGGGTCGATCAATGAGCAGTTCTTC
TRBV20-1	TRBJ1-5	many	TRBD1	CSARRRTGMLLSNQPQHF	TGCAGTGCTAGAAGAAGGACAGGGATGTTGCTGAGCAATCAGCCCCAGCATTTT
TRBV29-1	TRBJ1-3	once	NA	CSVDPAGAGNTIYF	TGCAGCGTTGACCCGGCGGGGGCTGGAAACACCATATATTTT
TRBV20-1	TRBJ2-1	few	TRBD1	CSKFRDRDYNEQFF	TGCAGCAAATTCCGGGACAGGGATTACAATGAGCAGTTCTTC
TRBV6-2/TRBV6-3	TRBJ1-1	NA	NA	CASSYVSSSEAFF	TGTGCCAGCAGTTACGTTTCTAGCTCTGAAGCTTTCTTT
TRBV6-5	TRBJ1-1	few	NA	CASSYSVFMNTEAFF	TGTGCCAGCAGTTACTCAGTGTTTATGAACACTGAAGCTTTCTTT
TRBV6-6	TRBJ2-5	NA	NA	CASSYSPGEAETQYF	TGTGCCAGCAGTTACTCCCCAGGGGAAGCAGAGACCCAGTACTTC
TRBV7-2	TRBJ1-1	few	NA	CASSFALANTEAFF	TGTGCCAGCAGCTTCGCGTTGGCTAACACTGAAGCTTTCTTT
TRBV6-8	TRBJ2-1	NA	NA	CASSPGSGPYNEQFF	TGTGCCAGCAGCCCTGGAAGCGGGCCCTACAATGAGCAGTTCTTC
TRBV6-1	TRBJ2-5	NA	TRBD1	CASSANPGQGRETQYF	TGTGCCAGCAGTGCAAACCCGGGACAGGGAAGAGAGACCCAGTACTTC
TRBV20-1	TRBJ1-2	NA	NA	CSASHLGGIYGYTF	TGCAGTGCTAGTCATCTCGGGGGTATCTATGGCTACACCTTC